The T cell receptor beta chain described here comes from a study of T cell changes during pregnancy in multiple sclerosis. This clone was found a few times. Measured with immunoSEQ multiplex PCR; TCRdb has only the in-frame clones, and not every one. The sample lists 90,000 to 100,000 clones; 94% were seen once. Sequences were derived from peripheral blood, sampled in the third trimester of pregnancy. This clonotype was obtained from a female donor with multiple sclerosis, enrolled in a pregnancy study.

The CDR3, as DNA: TGTGCCAGCAGTTTCCTCGGGGGCTACACCTTC. Translating it yields CASSFLGGYTF. The rearrangement joins TRBV28 to TRBJ1-2; the D is unclear. CDR1 and CDR2 (germline): MDHEN, SYDVKM. Between the trimmed V and J ends, which lost 3 bases and 8 bases, there was a span of 7 bases. The CDR3 consists of 11 residues.